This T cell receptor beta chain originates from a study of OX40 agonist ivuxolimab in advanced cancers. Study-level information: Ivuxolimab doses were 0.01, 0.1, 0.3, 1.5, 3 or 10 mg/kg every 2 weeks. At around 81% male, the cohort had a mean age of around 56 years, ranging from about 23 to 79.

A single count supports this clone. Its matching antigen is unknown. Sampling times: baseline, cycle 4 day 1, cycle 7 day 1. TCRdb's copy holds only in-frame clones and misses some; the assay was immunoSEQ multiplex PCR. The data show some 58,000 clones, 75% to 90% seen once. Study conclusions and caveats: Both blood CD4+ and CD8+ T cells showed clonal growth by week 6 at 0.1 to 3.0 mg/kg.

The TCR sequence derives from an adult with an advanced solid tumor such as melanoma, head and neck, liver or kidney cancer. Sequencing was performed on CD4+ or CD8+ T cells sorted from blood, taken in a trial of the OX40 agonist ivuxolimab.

CDR3 in amino acids: CASSDSRDRGPYEQYF. CDR3 in DNA: TGTGCCAGCAGTGACTCTCGAGACAGGGGCCCCTACGAGCAGTACTTC. This chain links TRBV6-4 with TRBJ2-7, with 8 bases fitting TRBD1. The V gene end was trimmed by 0 bases and the J gene end by 2 bases; junction bases not matched to a gene: 6. The germline V gene has CDR1 MRHNA and CDR2 SNTAGT. The CDR3 totals 16 residues.